This T cell receptor beta chain appears in the sequencing data of a study of cytomegalovirus exposure and HLA in healthy donors. Whole-study context: The roughly 100 million unique TCR beta sequences, from around 200 million T cells, were found by an earlier analysis.

Vbeta (60) and Jbeta (13) primers were used in the PCR. Repertoires were generated with immunoSEQ multiplex PCR, while TCRdb's copy carries only in-frame clones and drops some. The table lists around 140,000 clones, around three quarters of them singletons. In regard to this clone: As yet, its antigen is unknown.

Overall study findings and caveats: The study found most TCR sequences rare, yet found some public TCRs in many donors. Later analysis identified a missense DCLRE1C variant that was linked to TCR beta V- and J-gene trimming.

In germline, CDR1 is MGHRA, CDR2 YSYEKL. The CDR3 loop spans 13 amino acids. After removal of 4 bases from V and 7 bases from J, the junction contained 4 bases not matched to a gene. This receptor was obtained from a woman in her fifties or sixties in good health and CMV-seropositive. V usage is TRBV4-1 and J usage is TRBJ1-5; 7 nucleotides align to TRBD1. The sequencing sample was made of PBMCs. CDR3 bases: TGCGCCAGCAGCCTTCAGGGGGGACAGCCCCAGCATTTT. This sequence encodes CASSLQGGQPQHF.